The 22 T cell receptor beta chains reported below all come from one sample, sequenced in a study of radiation and T cells in renal cell carcinoma. The treatment here: treatment-naive control, cytoreductive nephrectomy. Data came from immunoSEQ multiplex PCR; TCRdb stores just in-frame clones and leaves some out. The repertoire has around 22,000 clones, 58% of them found once; the top ten carry around a fifth. The material sequenced was tumor tissue, taken from a patient whose treatment was nephrectomy without radiotherapy. These receptor sequences come from a man aged 35 to 55 with renal cell carcinoma.

This clone was recorded once. This chain links TRBV7-2 with TRBJ1-2; D is uncertain. There are 12 residues in the CDR3. In germline, CDR1 is SGHTA, CDR2 FQGNSA. V lost 7 bases and J lost 3, with 9 bases in between. As DNA, the CDR3 is TGTGCCAGCACCCCAGGACACTATGGCTACACCTTC. This translates into CASTPGHYGYTF.

This clone turned up a few times. The V call is TRBV5-6, the J call TRBJ2-2, with D uncertain. The CDR3 extends over 16 amino acids. Germline V CDR1 and CDR2: SGHDT, YYEEEE. V lost 0 bases and J 8 bases, leaving 17 bases between the germline ends. The CDR3 DNA sequence: TGTGCCAGCAGCTTGGAGCGTGCCCGGCAGAGTGGGGAGCTGTTTTTT. It encodes CASSLERARQSGELFF.

The V call is TRBV7-2, the J call TRBJ2-5; weak D call: TRBD1 (6 bases). CDR3 length: 14 residues. Deletions cut 4 bases from V and 1 base from J, with 10 bases between. CDR1 and CDR2 from the germline V gene are SGHTA and FQGNSA. CDR3 protein: CASSSTGTQETQYF. CDR3 bases: TGTGCCAGCAGCTCTACAGGGACCCAAGAGACCCAGTACTTC.

This clone is classed as medium-sized. The chain employs TRBV4-3 and TRBJ2-7, with D possibly TRBD2 on 6 matching bases. The CDR3 spans 14 residues. CDR1 and CDR2 (germline): LGHNA, YSLEER. With 0 bases removed from V and 9 bases from J, the gap between germline ends came to 15 bases. CDR3 amino acids: CASSQDVRGAMQYV. The CDR3 DNA reads as TGCGCCAGCAGCCAAGATGTGCGGGGCGCGATGCAGTACGTC.

The chain uses TRBV7-2 and TRBJ2-2, with 9 bases that match TRBD1. This CDR3 region has 15 residues. With 3 bases clipped from V and 5 bases from J, the junction kept 4 bases outside the gene matches. CDR1 and CDR2 (germline): SGHTA, FQGNSA. This chain's CDR3 is CASSFGQGRTGELFF. In DNA, the CDR3 is TGTGCCAGCAGCTTCGGACAGGGGAGGACCGGGGAGCTGTTTTTT.

This clone has only a few counts. The rearrangement uses TRBV7-9 and TRBJ2-1; 7 positions match TRBD1. Germline trimming cut 3 bases from V and 8 bases from J; bases unmatched to any gene: 7. CDR1 is SEHNR and CDR2 is FQNEAQ in the germline V gene (reference sequence). The CDR3 loop spans 14 amino acids. The CDR3 is CASSFQGVRDEQFF. CDR3 nucleotides: TGTGCCAGCAGCTTCCAGGGGGTAAGGGATGAGCAGTTCTTC.

The chain recombines TRBV2 with TRBJ2-3; 8 nucleotides line up with TRBD2. This CDR3 has 14 residues. CDR1 and CDR2 from the germline V gene are SNHLY and FYNNEI. The trim removed 7 bases at V and 1 base at J, leaving 4 bases unmatched. For the CDR3, the DNA is TGTGCCAGCACTCTAGCGGGCGGCACAGATACGCAGTATTTT. It is translated as CASTLAGGTDTQYF.

The chain recombines TRBV6-5 with TRBJ2-1; 7 nucleotides agree with TRBD1. Per the germline V gene, CDR1 is MNHEY and CDR2 is SVGAGI. The CDR3 spans 13 residues. The V segment lost 2 bases and the J segment 8 bases; nucleotides outside the gene matches: 3. CDR3 loop: CASSYNRGHEQFF. Here the CDR3 DNA reads TGTGCCAGCAGTTACAACAGGGGCCATGAGCAGTTCTTC.

The chain carries TRBV6-5 and TRBJ2-2; no definite D call. This CDR3 is built from 15 residues. Looked up from germline, CDR1 is MNHEY and CDR2 is SVGAGI. Between the trimmed V and J ends, which lost 0 bases and 1 base, there was a span of 6 bases. CDR3 coding DNA: TGTGCCAGCAGTTACTCTTTTCTGAACACCGGGGAGCTGTTTTTT. Encoded protein: CASSYSFLNTGELFF.

J is TRBJ2-3 and V is TRBV6-1; 8 bases line up with TRBD2. The CDR3 length is 15 residues. Per the germline V gene, CDR1 is MNHNS and CDR2 is SASEGT. The V and J ends lost 5 bases and 0 bases, in that order; junction bases with no gene match: 4. The CDR3 nucleotides read TGTGCCAGCAGTATAGCGGGATCTAGCACAGATACGCAGTATTTT. Translation: CASSIAGSSTDTQYF.

This clone appeared a few times. The chain is built from TRBV7-9 and TRBJ2-7; D perhaps matches TRBD2 (6 bases). Trimming took 5 bases from V and 0 from J, leaving 11 bases between them. Germline lookup yields CDR1 SEHNR and CDR2 FQNEAQ (reference sequence). This CDR3 spans 14 amino acids. The CDR3 coding sequence is TGTGCCAGCAGCAGCCGGGAGCGCTCCTACGAGCAGTACTTC. Translation gives CASSSRERSYEQYF.

J is TRBJ2-5 and V is TRBV25-1; 12 bases line up with TRBD1. V lost 5 bases and J lost 5; bases outside the gene matches: 12. CDR1 is MGHDK, CDR2 SYGVNS, per germline. The CDR3 sequence is 17 residues long. The CDR3 region has the DNA TGTGCCAGCAGTTCAACTCTCGGGACAGGGGGCGGTGAGACCCAGTACTTC. Translation gives CASSSTLGTGGGETQYF.

This clone was seen more than once but under ten times. The chain joins TRBV5-8 to TRBJ1-4, with a tentative D call TRBD1 (6 bases). Trimming stripped 5 bases from V and 4 bases from J, with 12 bases between. This CDR3 comprises 14 residues. Germline V gene sequence: CDR1 SGHTS, CDR2 YDEGEE. CDR3 nucleotide sequence: TGTGCCAGCAGTGACGGACAGCTTAATGAAAAACTGTTTTTT. It yields the protein CASSDGQLNEKLFF.

The CDR3 region is CASSVDVGGNTGELFF. CDR3 coding DNA: TGTGCCAGCAGCGTAGACGTGGGGGGTAACACCGGGGAGCTGTTTTTT. V is TRBV9 and J is TRBJ2-2; TRBD2 is a possible D gene (6 bases). Germline values: CDR1 SGDLS, CDR2 YYNGEE. Trimming removed 0 bases from V and 2 bases from J, with 11 bases in between. The CDR3 runs to 16 residues.

The chain couples TRBV7-2 to TRBJ1-2; no firm D call. Trimming shortened V by 3 bases and J by 1 base, and 6 bases separated the two germline ends. Germline CDR1 SGHTA, CDR2 FQGNSA. This CDR3 contains 13 residues. The CDR3 region is CASSFSNNYGYTF. The CDR3, as DNA: TGTGCCAGCAGCTTCAGCAATAACTATGGCTACACCTTC. Looking up the rest from reference TRBV7-2 and TRBJ1-2 gives the full variable domain: GAGVSQSPSNKVTEKGKDVELRCDPISGHTALYWYRQSLGQGLEFLIYFQGNSAPDKSGLPSDRFSAERTGGSVSTLTIQRTQQEDSAVYLCASSFSNNYGYTFGSGTRLTVV.

This clone was observed a few times. This chain connects TRBV11-2 to TRBJ2-1; TRBD2 aligns across 7 bases. Germline assignment: CDR1 SGHAT and CDR2 FQNNGV. The CDR3 contains 16 residues. The junction had 7 bases not matched to a gene; V was cut back by 2 bases and J by 3 bases. CDR3 sequence reads: CASSLRLGGIYNEQFF. In DNA, the CDR3 is TGTGCCAGCAGCTTACGGTTGGGAGGGATCTACAATGAGCAGTTCTTC.

The rearrangement links TRBV18 to TRBJ2-2; weak D call: TRBD2 (5 bases). Looked up from germline, CDR1 is KGHSH and CDR2 is LQKENI. V lost 5 bases, J lost 7 bases, and 5 bases lay in between. The CDR3 has 11 residues. The DNA for the CDR3 is TGTGCCAGCTCAGCGGGCGGGGAGCTGTTTTTT. This codes for CASSAGGELFF.

This sequence joins TRBV27 and TRBJ2-7; 11 bases are shared with TRBD2. Trimming removed 7 bases from V and 7 bases from J; junction bases left unmatched: 9. The CDR3 has 14 residues. CDR1 MNHEY and CDR2 SMNVEV come from the germline V gene (reference sequence). The DNA of the CDR3 is TGTGCCAGCACCCTGGGACTAGCGGTGGGGGAGCAGTACTTC. The encoded protein is CASTLGLAVGEQYF.

The V gene is TRBV30, the J gene TRBJ1-5, with D possibly being TRBD1 (6 bases). This CDR3 contains 14 residues. Trimming cost V 2 bases and J 6 bases, with 14 bases left between them. Looked up from germline, CDR1 is GTSNPN and CDR2 is SVGIG (reference sequence). The CDR3 nucleotides read TGTGCCTGGAGTATGGACAGCGCAAGTCAGCCCCAGCATTTT. This codes for CAWSMDSASQPQHF. Based on the CDR3 plus reference TRBV30 and TRBJ1-5, the full variable domain is SQTIHQWPATLVQPVGSPLSLECTVEGTSNPNLYWYRQAAGRGLQLLFYSVGIGQISSEVPQNLSASRPQDRQFILSSKKLLLSDSGFYLCAWSMDSASQPQHFGDGTRLSIL.

This clone was observed a few times. The DNA for the CDR3 is TGTGCCAGCAGTGTCTCAGGGGCCAAGCAGTACGTC. Its translation: CASSVSGAKQYV. The gene calls are TRBV2 and TRBJ2-7; maybe TRBD1 (6 bases). V lost 4 bases and J 8 bases, leaving 12 bases between the germline ends. The CDR3 totals 12 residues. Germline V lookup: CDR1 SNHLY, CDR2 FYNNEI.

This chain connects TRBV5-1 to TRBJ1-3, with D possibly matching TRBD1 (5 bases). The CDR3 is made up of 15 amino acids. Germline lookup yields CDR1 SGHRS and CDR2 YFSETQ. Trimming shortened V by 2 bases and J by 2 bases, and 11 bases separated the two germline ends. In DNA, the CDR3 is TGCGCCAGCAGCTTATCAGGGTCGACTGGAAACACCATATATTTT. Translated: CASSLSGSTGNTIYF.

Here the CDR3 DNA reads TGTGCCAGTAGTATAGAGAGCGGGAGAGGACACTACGAGCAGTACTTC. Translation gives CASSIESGRGHYEQYF. The J gene is TRBJ2-7, the V gene TRBV19; 8 nucleotides agree with TRBD2. V lost 0 bases and J lost 3; bases outside the gene matches: 7. CDR3 size: 16 residues. Germline loops: CDR1 LNHDA, CDR2 SQIVND (reference sequence).